This record concerns one TCR beta chain sequence. The CDR3 runs 15 residues. Unmatched junction bases numbered 10, after V lost 6 bases and J lost 4 bases. CDR1 MNHEY and CDR2 SMNVEV come from the germline V gene (reference sequence). This sample was taken from a study of blood T cell repertoires in COVID-19. The data were produced by immunoSEQ multiplex PCR, yet TCRdb's version contains in-frame clones alone and is incomplete. The sample holds 200,000 to 250,000 clones, 75% to 85% seen once. The chain has TRBV27 and TRBJ2-5; TRBD2 matches at 8 bases. The sequence was obtained from a woman between 65 and 79 years old with COVID-19, enrolled during active disease. Sequencing was done on a sample of peripheral blood. This CDR3 reads CASSSSGGGRETQYF. Here the CDR3 DNA reads TGTGCCAGCAGCTCAAGCGGGGGAGGGCGAGAGACCCAGTACTTC.